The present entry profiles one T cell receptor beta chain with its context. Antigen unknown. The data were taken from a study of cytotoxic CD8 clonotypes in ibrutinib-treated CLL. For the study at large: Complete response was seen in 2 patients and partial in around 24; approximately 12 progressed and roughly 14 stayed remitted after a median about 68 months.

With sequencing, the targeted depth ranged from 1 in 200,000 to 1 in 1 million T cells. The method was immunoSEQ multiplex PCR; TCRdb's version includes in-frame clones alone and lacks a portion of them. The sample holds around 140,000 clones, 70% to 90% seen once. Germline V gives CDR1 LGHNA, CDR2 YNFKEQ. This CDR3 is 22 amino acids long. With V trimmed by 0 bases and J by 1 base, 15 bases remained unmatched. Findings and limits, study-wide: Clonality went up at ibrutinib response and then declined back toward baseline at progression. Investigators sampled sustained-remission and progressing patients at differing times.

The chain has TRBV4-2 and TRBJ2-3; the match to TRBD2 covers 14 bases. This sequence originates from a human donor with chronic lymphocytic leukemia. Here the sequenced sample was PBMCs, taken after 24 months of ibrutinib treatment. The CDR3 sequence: CASSQDVRWTSGGRIRTDTQYF. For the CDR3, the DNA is TGTGCCAGCAGCCAAGATGTTCGGTGGACTAGCGGGGGGCGTATTCGCACAGATACGCAGTATTTT.